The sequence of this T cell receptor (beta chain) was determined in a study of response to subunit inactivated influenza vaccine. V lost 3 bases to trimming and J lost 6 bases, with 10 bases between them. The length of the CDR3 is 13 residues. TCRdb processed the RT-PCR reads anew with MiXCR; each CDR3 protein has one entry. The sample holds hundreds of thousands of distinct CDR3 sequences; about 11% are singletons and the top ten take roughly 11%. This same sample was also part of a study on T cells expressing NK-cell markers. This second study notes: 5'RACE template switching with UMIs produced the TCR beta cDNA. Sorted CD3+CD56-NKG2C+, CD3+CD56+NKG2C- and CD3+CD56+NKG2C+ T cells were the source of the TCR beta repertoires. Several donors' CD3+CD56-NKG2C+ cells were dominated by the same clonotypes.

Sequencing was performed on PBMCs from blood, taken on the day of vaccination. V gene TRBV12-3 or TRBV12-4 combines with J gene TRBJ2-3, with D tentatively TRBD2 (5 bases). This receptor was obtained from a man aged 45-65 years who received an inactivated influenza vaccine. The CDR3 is CASSFVRGDTQYF. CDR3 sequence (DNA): TGTGCCAGCAGTTTCGTTAGAGGGGATACGCAGTATTTT.